The entry below describes one TCR beta chain. The antigen remains undetermined. The CDR3 has 16 amino acids. The V gene end was trimmed by 3 bases and the J gene end by 5 bases; junction bases not matched to a gene: 10. The V gene's germline CDR1 is SGHDT and CDR2 YYEEEE. This record belongs to a study of cytomegalovirus exposure and HLA in healthy donors. The study's findings and limits: CMV serostatus stood as the only immune exposure information on hand.

This PCR relied on a set of 60 Vbeta primers and 13 Jbeta primers. TCRdb's copy holds only in-frame clones and misses some; the assay was immunoSEQ multiplex PCR. This table holds under 50,000 clones, 72% found once. The chain recombines TRBV5-6 with TRBJ1-4, with TRBD1 identical over 7 bases. The sequenced sample consisted of PBMCs. The TCR originated in a man between 25 and 39 years old in good health and CMV-seronegative. CDR3 DNA sequence: TGTGCCAGCAGCTCCGGGACAGATCAGCTAAATGAAAAACTGTTTTTT. Amino acids: CASSSGTDQLNEKLFF.